A single sample gave rise to the 15 T cell receptor beta chains below, sequenced in a study of technical replicates of blood from a few donors (dated by TCRdb to between 2016 and 2019). Library prep was done by the immunoSEQ multiplex PCR assay. Held by TCRdb, this immuneACCESS table contains in-frame sequences only and omits some clones. Under half of the omission traces to an unresolved V gene where checked; the cause of the rest is unknown. The sample table holds about 73,000 clones, of which 93% were seen once. The ten biggest clones cover 0.25% to 0.3% of the sample. Material for sequencing was T cells isolated from PBMCs. Source of these receptors: a human donor in good health.

V usage is TRBV11-2 and J usage is TRBJ1-2; 8 bases agree with TRBD1. V was clipped by 6 bases and J by 5 bases; unmatched bases: 17. The CDR3 sequence is 17 residues long. Germline CDR1 reads SGHAT; CDR2 reads FQNNGV. This chain's CDR3 is CASSPRQVTGVEYGYTF. The CDR3 bases are TGTGCCAGCAGTCCCCGTCAGGTGACAGGGGTAGAATATGGCTACACCTTC.

CDR3 DNA: TGTGCCACCAGCAGCGGGACAGCGAATGAAAAACTGTTTTTT. Its protein product is CATSSGTANEKLFF. The chain uses TRBV15 and TRBJ1-4; 7 nucleotides line up with TRBD1. The trim removed 3 bases at V and 5 bases at J, leaving 3 bases unmatched. The CDR3 spans 14 residues. Per germline, CDR1 LNHNV and CDR2 YYDKDF (reference sequence).

This clone has only one observation. The chain uses TRBV7-9 and TRBJ1-1; D remains ambiguous. There are 14 residues in the CDR3. Germline V gene lookup returns CDR1 SEHNR and CDR2 FQNEAQ (reference sequence). V shed 5 bases and J shed 4 bases, with 14 bases lying between them. The CDR3 sequence is CASSLRAAGTEAFF. The CDR3 DNA is TGTGCCAGCAGCCTTCGGGCGGCGGGCACTGAAGCTTTCTTT.

V and J are TRBV11-3 and TRBJ2-5; 9 positions agree with TRBD2. The germline V gene encodes CDR1 SGHNT and CDR2 YENEEA. J lost 0 bases, V lost 4 bases, and 6 bases had no gene match. CDR3 length: 16 amino acids. The CDR3, as DNA: TGTGCCAGCAGCTCAAGTACTAGCGGGTACCAAGAGACCCAGTACTTC. Amino acid sequence: CASSSSTSGYQETQYF. The whole variable domain, filled in from reference TRBV11-3 and TRBJ2-5, reads EAGVVQSPRYKIIEKKQPVAFWCNPISGHNTLYWYLQNLGQGPELLIRYENEEAVDDSQLPKDRFSAERLKGVDSTLKIQPAELGDSAVYLCASSSSTSGYQETQYFGPGTRLLVL.

The CDR3 sequence is CASSSRPNTGSGYTF. Here the CDR3 DNA reads TGTGCCAGCAGCTCTCGACCGAATACAGGGAGCGGCTACACCTTC. This sequence joins TRBV9 and TRBJ1-2; D possibly corresponds to TRBD1 (6 bases). V lost 4 bases to trimming and J lost 8 bases, with 21 bases between them. CDR3 length: 15 residues. CDR1 is SGDLS and CDR2 is YYNGEE in the germline V gene.

The chain is built from TRBV6-4 and TRBJ1-2; 8 bases are a match to TRBD1. V trimming: 6 bases; J trimming: 8 bases; junction bases outside the gene matches: 8. The length of the CDR3 is 13 residues. Germline CDR1 reads MRHNA; CDR2 reads SNTAGT. CDR3: CASSDITGGGYTF. The CDR3 DNA follows: TGTGCCAGCAGCGACATTACAGGGGGGGGCTACACCTTC.

This clone came up a few times. The chain has TRBV30 and TRBJ1-1, with 8 positions matching TRBD1. The J segment lost 4 bases and the V segment lost 5 bases, leaving 3 bases of the junction unmatched. Germline V gives CDR1 GTSNPN, CDR2 SVGIG (reference sequence). This CDR3 is 12 amino acids long. The CDR3 here is CAWGQGVTEAFF. The CDR3 DNA is TGTGCCTGGGGACAGGGAGTCACTGAAGCTTTCTTT.

The rearrangement links TRBV6-4 to TRBJ2-3; D not resolved. V was shortened by 7 bases and J by 2 bases, with 16 bases between the two germline ends. The germline V gene encodes CDR1 MRHNA and CDR2 SNTAGT. This CDR3 has 15 amino acids. The CDR3 spells CASIFFREYTDTQYF. CDR3 in DNA: TGTGCCAGCATCTTCTTCCGCGAATACACAGATACGCAGTATTTT.

The V and J genes are TRBV4-1 and TRBJ2-7; 8 bases agree with TRBD1. V was pared by 2 bases and J by 3 bases, with 15 bases of the junction left unmatched. Germline CDR1 and CDR2: MGHRA and YSYEKL. This CDR3 is built from 18 residues. The CDR3 here is CASSQHRRGDRFFYEQYF. CDR3 nucleotide sequence: TGCGCCAGCAGCCAACATAGACGCGGGGACAGGTTCTTCTACGAGCAGTACTTC.

The genes are TRBV20-1 and TRBJ2-7; D call uncertain. V was shortened by 5 bases and J by 2 bases, with 7 bases between the two germline ends. Germline V gives CDR1 DFQATT, CDR2 SNEGSKA (reference sequence). This CDR3 region has 11 residues. CDR3 loop: CSALAAYEQYF. CDR3 DNA: TGCAGTGCTCTGGCAGCCTACGAGCAGTACTTC.

V and J are TRBV7-9 and TRBJ2-3; D call uncertain. CDR3 size: 13 residues. Trimming shortened V by 7 bases and J by 2 bases, and 10 bases separated the two germline ends. CDR1 SEHNR and CDR2 FQNEAQ come from the germline V gene (reference sequence). The CDR3 nucleotides are TGTGCCAGCACGAACAGCAACACAGATACGCAGTATTTT. Translating it yields CASTNSNTDTQYF. Full variable domain (remainder filled in from reference TRBV7-9 and TRBJ2-3): DTGVSQNPRHKITKRGQNVTFRCDPISEHNRLYWYRQTLGQGPEFLTYFQNEAQLEKSRLLSDRFSAERPKGSFSTLEIQRTEQGDSAMYLCASTNSNTDTQYFGPGTRLTVL.

The chain joins TRBV7-6 to TRBJ1-3; the D gene is possibly TRBD1 (5 bases). The CDR3 has 15 amino acids. CDR1 is SGHVS and CDR2 is FNYEAQ in the germline V gene. The germline V and J ends were trimmed by 4 bases and 1 base, with 11 bases remaining between them. The CDR3 nucleotides read TGTGCCAGCAGCTCGTTCAGGGAATCTGGAAACACCATATATTTT. Translation gives CASSSFRESGNTIYF. The whole variable domain, filled in from reference TRBV7-6 and TRBJ1-3, reads GAGVSQSPRYKVTKRGQDVALRCDPISGHVSLYWYRQALGQGPEFLTYFNYEAQQDKSGLPNDRFSAERPEGSISTLTIQRTEQRDSAMYRCASSSFRESGNTIYFGEGSWLTVV.

V is TRBV9 and J is TRBJ1-5; 7 positions agree with TRBD1. J gave up 8 bases and V 3 bases, and 8 bases lay outside the gene matches. This CDR3 spans 14 amino acids. The germline V gene has CDR1 SGDLS and CDR2 YYNGEE. The CDR3 region has the DNA TGTGCCAGCAGCGATGGACAGGACCTAAAGCCCCAGCATTTT. Its translation is CASSDGQDLKPQHF.

The chain is built from TRBV25-1 and TRBJ1-3; a possible D gene is TRBD1 (5 bases). This CDR3 is 15 amino acids long. Germline CDR1 is MGHDK and CDR2 is SYGVNS. V was pared by 4 bases and J by 2 bases, with 12 bases between. The CDR3: CASSARVDPGNTIYF. DNA for the CDR3: TGTGCCAGCAGTGCCAGGGTAGACCCTGGAAACACCATATATTTT.

V gene TRBV4-1 combines with J gene TRBJ2-5, with 10 nucleotides matching TRBD2. Looked up from germline, CDR1 is MGHRA and CDR2 is YSYEKL. J gave up 5 bases and V 3 bases, and 12 bases lay outside the gene matches. The CDR3 consists of 17 residues. The CDR3 region has the DNA TGCGCCAGCAGCCACCCTCTAGCGGGAGCGGGGGGGGAGACCCAGTACTTC. Translated: CASSHPLAGAGGETQYF.